The clone carrying this TCR beta chain came up many times. Antigen unknown. This sample is drawn from a study of neurological immune-mediated disorders. Overall study results and limits: The greatest TCR clonal expansion appeared in HTLV-1-associated myelopathy and the smallest, falling below healthy controls, in multiple sclerosis.

This CDR3 spans 15 amino acids. V was pared by 5 bases and J by 7 bases, with 6 bases of the junction left unmatched. cDNA was made by 5'RACE with 10-nucleotide random UMIs. The output of every sequencing run exceeded 190 million TCR-beta sequences, derived from 15-18 subjects. TCRdb used MiXCR to reprocess the 5' RACE reads, holding one entry per CDR3 protein. The sample includes about 36,000 distinct CDR3 sequences, 11% of them seen just once. Time point denoted: technical triplicate 1. PBMCs stored at -80 C, numbering 2 million, were the origin of the unsorted libraries. The sequenced sample consisted of PBMCs. The chain uses TRBV12-3 or TRBV12-4 and TRBJ1-6, with 9 bases identical to TRBD1. The sequence derives from a man between 60 and 70 years old with HTLV-1-associated myelopathy (HAM/TSP). Here the CDR3 DNA reads TGTGCCAGCAGTACAACAGGGGGCGTGAATTCACCCCTCCACTTT. Its translation is CASSTTGGVNSPLHF.